One and the same sample provided the 18 T cell receptor beta chains below, sequenced in a study of regulatory T cells in long-lasting Graves disease. Time point given: persistent/refractory GD, antithyroid drugs over 5 years with positive TRAb. With RNA extracted from PBMCs as input, the TCR library was made. CDR3-region Arm-PCR and iRepertoire HTBI primers produced the TCR beta libraries. TCRdb itself ran the multiplex PCR reads through MiXCR, one entry per CDR3 protein. The sample has 350,000 to 450,000 distinct CDR3 sequences; less than 30% are singletons. The specimen was peripheral blood mononuclear cells (PBMCs), collected when the disease was refractory, from a patient treated with antithyroid drugs. Receptor source: a middle-aged woman with Graves disease.

This clonotype was observed a few times. The chain carries TRBV7-8 and TRBJ2-2; D remains ambiguous. There are 17 residues in the CDR3. Germline assignment: CDR1 SGHVS and CDR2 FQNEAQ. V was shortened by 2 bases and J by 7 bases, with 20 bases between the two germline ends. This CDR3 reads CASSLRSGRVFDGELFF. The CDR3 nucleotides are TGTGCCAGCAGCTTAAGGTCTGGTAGGGTTTTTGACGGGGAGCTGTTTTTT.

V usage is TRBV5-5 and J usage is TRBJ1-1; no clear D. The germline V gene encodes CDR1 SGHKS and CDR2 YYEKEE (reference sequence). The V and J ends lost 0 bases and 2 bases respectively, with 14 bases between them. The CDR3 is made up of 16 amino acids. This CDR3 is CASSLVLWGVNTEAFF. The CDR3 DNA follows: TGTGCCAGCAGCTTGGTCCTTTGGGGAGTCAACACTGAAGCTTTCTTT.

This clonotype was counted ten times or more. The chain couples TRBV12-3 or TRBV12-4 to TRBJ1-5; possible D gene TRBD1, 5 bases. The CDR3 extends over 13 amino acids. Trimming stripped 6 bases from V and 0 bases from J, with 6 bases between. In DNA form, the CDR3 reads TGTGCCAGCAGGGGGACTAGCAATCAGCCCCAGCATTTT. Translating it yields CASRGTSNQPQHF.

Concerning this clonotype itself: A read error may account for a junction end that differs from germline. The CDR3 loop is CASGPLDQPQRF. In DNA, the CDR3 is TGTGCCAGCGGCCCATTAGATCAGCCCCAGCGTTTT. The J gene is TRBJ1-5, the V gene TRBV6-1; no firm D call. Germline V gives CDR1 MNHNS, CDR2 SASEGT. CDR3 length: 12 residues.

This clonotype was counted at least ten times. The chain links TRBV2 to TRBJ1-2; D call uncertain. This CDR3 comprises 12 residues. Germline V CDR1 and CDR2: SNHLY, FYNNEI. Trimming stripped 5 bases from V and 3 bases from J, with 7 bases between. CDR3 residues: CASSYLDYGYTF. As DNA, the CDR3 is TGTGCCAGCAGTTACCTAGACTATGGCTACACCTTC.

The chain couples TRBV7-9 to TRBJ2-5, with D hard to call. The CDR3 extends over 13 amino acids. Trimming cost V 5 bases and J 5 bases, with 12 bases left between them. CDR1 is SEHNR, CDR2 FQNEAQ, per germline (reference sequence). The CDR3 loop is CASSPAHPETQYF. The CDR3 coding sequence is TGTGCCAGCAGCCCGGCCCACCCGGAGACCCAGTACTTC.

This clonotype was observed a handful of times. The chain is built from TRBV6-1 and TRBJ2-2, with TRBD2 matching 11 bases. The germline V gene encodes CDR1 MNHNS and CDR2 SASEGT. V trimming: 7 bases; J trimming: 5 bases; junction bases outside the gene matches: 18. There are 19 residues in the CDR3. This CDR3 reads CASNIAGGPSVRLTGELFF. For the CDR3, the DNA is TGTGCCAGCAACATAGCGGGAGGGCCTTCTGTCCGGCTGACCGGGGAGCTGTTTTTT.

The chain recombines TRBV7-6 with TRBJ2-5; 8 bases match TRBD1. There are 16 residues in the CDR3. CDR1 SGHVS and CDR2 FNYEAQ come from the germline V gene. V was pared by 1 base and J by 7 bases, with 11 bases of the junction left unmatched. CDR3 sequence reads: CASSLGQGWLAATQYF. The CDR3 nucleotides are TGTGCCAGCAGCTTAGGACAGGGGTGGCTTGCAGCGACCCAGTACTTC.

This clonotype showed up many times. The chain recombines TRBV14 with TRBJ1-6; the D gene is possibly TRBD1 (5 bases). This CDR3 comprises 13 residues. V lost 4 bases and J 13 bases, leaving 14 bases between the germline ends. The germline CDR1 and CDR2 sequences are SGHDN and FVKESK. CDR3 region: CASSPQAGSPLHF. The DNA of the CDR3 is TGTGCCAGCAGCCCTCAGGCAGGGTCTCCCCTCCACTTT.

This clonotype was observed at least ten times. The chain employs TRBV2 and TRBJ2-2; 8 bases are a match to TRBD1. Germline CDR1 reads SNHLY; CDR2 reads FYNNEI. V shed 8 bases and J 6 bases; nucleotides not matched to a gene: 8. The CDR3 has 14 amino acids. The DNA for the CDR3 is TGTGCCAGCGGGACAGGACGAAATGCCGGGGAGCTGTTTTTT. Translation: CASGTGRNAGELFF. Variable domain in full (rest from reference TRBV2 and TRBJ2-2): EPEVTQTPSHQVTQMGQEVILRCVPISNHLYFYWYRQILGQKVEFLVSFYNNEISEKSEIFDDQFSVERPDGSNFTLKIRSTKLEDSAMYFCASGTGRNAGELFFGEGSRLTVL.

The V gene is TRBV3-1, the J gene TRBJ2-2, with D perhaps TRBD2 (6 bases). The CDR3 totals 18 residues. The V gene's germline CDR1 is LGHDT and CDR2 YNNKEL (reference sequence). Trimming left V 2 bases short and J 4 bases short, with 20 bases between. CDR3 amino acids: CASSQNPWDSQLTGELFF. CDR3 in DNA: TGTGCCAGCAGCCAAAACCCCTGGGACTCACAACTCACCGGGGAGCTGTTTTTT. The entire variable domain, with the rest obtained from reference TRBV3-1 and TRBJ2-2, is as follows: DTAVSQTPKYLVTQMGNDKSIKCEQNLGHDTMYWYKQDSKKFLKIMFSYNNKELIINETVPNRFSPKSPDKAHLNLHINSLELGDSAVYFCASSQNPWDSQLTGELFFGEGSRLTVL.

This clonotype occurred many times. The chain carries TRBV20-1 and TRBJ2-1, with D possibly being TRBD1 (6 bases). The CDR3 is 12 amino acids. Germline CDR1 reads DFQATT; CDR2 reads SNEGSKA (reference sequence). Trimming took 7 bases from V and 9 from J, leaving 16 bases between them. CDR3 DNA: TGCAGTGTTACAGGGATTTGGAGTGAGCAGTTCTTC. This translates into CSVTGIWSEQFF.

This clonotype was picked up many times. One junction end does not reproduce the germline sequence, and a read error may be involved. The chain links TRBV12-3 or TRBV12-4 to TRBJ2-7, with D possibly being TRBD2 (6 bases). The CDR3 extends over 13 amino acids. CDR3 amino acids: CASSPGLMYEHVF. The CDR3 DNA reads TGTGCCAGCAGCCCGGGACTTATGTACGAGCACGTCTTC.

Remarks on this clonotype: This may come from a read error, since a much larger clone is one base off. This sequence joins TRBV7-9 and TRBJ1-1, with D possibly matching TRBD1 (5 bases). The CDR3 has 13 residues. Germline lookup yields CDR1 SEHNR and CDR2 FQNEAQ (reference sequence). The CDR3 region has the DNA TGTGCCAGCACCGCGGGTTGGGGCACTGGAGCTTTCTTT. Translation: CASTAGWGTGAFF.

Of note for this clonotype: Being one base from a much bigger clone, this may be a read error. This chain links TRBV6-1 with TRBJ2-6; 10 positions match TRBD1. Germline V lookup: CDR1 MNHNS, CDR2 SASEGT. CDR3 length: 16 residues. The CDR3 DNA sequence: TGTGCCAGCAGTCTGACAGGGGGCTCTGGGGTCAACGTCCTGACTTTC. It is translated as CASSLTGGSGVNVLTF.

The rearrangement uses TRBV4-1 and TRBJ1-6, with no clear D. The CDR3 sequence is 15 residues long. Trimming removed 1 base at V and 8 bases at J, with 12 bases between. Germline CDR1 reads MGHRA; CDR2 reads YSYEKL. This CDR3 is CASSQGGLSDSPLHF. CDR3 in DNA: TGCGCCAGCAGCCAAGGAGGGTTGAGTGATTCACCCCTCCACTTT.

This clonotype was picked up a small number of times. V gene TRBV12-3 or TRBV12-4 combines with J gene TRBJ2-6; D perhaps matches TRBD1 (5 bases). This CDR3 is 19 amino acids long. Trimming removed 6 bases at V and 3 bases at J, with 24 bases between. CDR3 bases: TGTGCCAGCAGCCACAGGTTGAGGCAGCCACCTTATGGGGCCAACGTCCTGACTTTC. Residues: CASSHRLRQPPYGANVLTF.

This clonotype was observed a handful of times. V gene TRBV11-2 combines with J gene TRBJ2-1, with 8 nucleotides matching TRBD1. V gave up 5 bases and J gave up 0 bases; unmatched junction bases: 15. Germline CDR1 is SGHAT and CDR2 is FQNNGV. The CDR3 loop spans 19 amino acids. The CDR3 is CASSHWTGPPQGSYNEQFF. CDR3 bases: TGTGCCAGCAGCCACTGGACAGGGCCCCCCCAGGGCTCCTACAATGAGCAGTTCTTC.